This TCR beta chain was profiled in a study of regulatory T cells in long-lasting Graves disease. Turning to the study itself: Persistence in Graves' disease required over 5 years of antithyroid drugs plus positive TSH receptor antibodies.

Overall study findings and caveats: Favored usage of TRBV28, TRBJ1-2 and TRBJ2-5 was recorded in persistent disease. More public clonotypes were shared by persistent patients (2,741) than by new patients (about 970). The study found lower TCR diversity in persistent Graves' patients than in newly diagnosed ones.

Time point here: persistent/refractory GD, antithyroid drugs over 5 years with positive TRAb. RNA extracted from PBMCs served as the sequencing template. The CDR3 is made up of 12 amino acids. This clonotype was counted a single time. As yet, its antigen is unknown. A read error may explain this, as a much larger clone is one base away. The TCR beta library used iRepertoire HTBI primers with Arm-PCR amplification of CDR3. TCRdb re-called the multiplex PCR reads with MiXCR, one entry per CDR3 protein. The sample has 300,000 or so distinct CDR3 sequences, about 20% seen once. V and J are TRBV12-3 or TRBV12-4 and TRBJ1-2; tentatively, D is TRBD1 (5 bases). The material sequenced was peripheral blood mononuclear cells (PBMCs), taken when the disease was refractory, from a patient treated with antithyroid drugs. This TCR was recovered from a female donor with Graves disease. The CDR3 DNA is TGTGTCAGCAGATTAGGGGTTAAAGGCTACACCTTC. This translates into CVSRLGVKGYTF.